These 23 T cell receptor beta chains share one sample of origin, sequenced in a study of T cells after yellow fever vaccination. MiXCR, applied by TCRdb to the 5' RACE reads, yields one record per CDR3 protein. In the table there are 350,000 to 450,000 distinct CDR3 sequences, around 20% of which are singletons. The sample consisted of PBMCs, taken before the yellow fever booster vaccination. These receptors were taken from a man between 18 and 35 years old who received the YFV17D yellow fever vaccine.

This clonotype showed up just a few times. The gene calls are TRBV5-1 and TRBJ1-2, with D perhaps TRBD1 (6 bases). This CDR3 contains 15 residues. The germline V gene has CDR1 SGHRS and CDR2 YFSETQ. Trimming removed 0 bases from V and 8 bases from J, with 17 bases in between. In DNA, the CDR3 is TGCGCCAGCAGCTTGGCACCAGGGGTTGAGGGAGGCTACACCTTC. Translation: CASSLAPGVEGGYTF.

This chain joins TRBV12-3 or TRBV12-4 and TRBJ1-5; no firm D call. V shed 1 base and J shed 6 bases, with 4 bases lying between them. The CDR3 contains 12 residues. The CDR3 spells CASSLESQPQHF. The CDR3 DNA is TGTGCCAGCAGTTTAGAGTCTCAGCCCCAGCATTTT.

This clonotype was observed a handful of times. The rearrangement joins TRBV4-3 to TRBJ2-2; a possible D gene is TRBD2 (5 bases). The germline V gene has CDR1 LGHNA and CDR2 YSLEER. This CDR3 spans 16 amino acids. With 0 bases removed from V and 4 bases from J, the gap between germline ends came to 12 bases. CDR3 nucleotide sequence: TGCGCCAGCAGCCAAGATGGTGACCGGGGCACCGGGGAGCTGTTTTTT. Protein: CASSQDGDRGTGELFF.

A few counts support this clonotype. V is TRBV20-1 and J is TRBJ1-5; the D gene is possibly TRBD1 (6 bases). Trimming shortened V by 1 base and J by 7 bases, and 14 bases separated the two germline ends. The CDR3 is made up of 14 amino acids. Per germline, CDR1 DFQATT and CDR2 SNEGSKA (reference sequence). The CDR3: CSARVVAGDQPQHF. The CDR3 DNA is TGCAGTGCTAGAGTGGTTGCAGGGGACCAGCCCCAGCATTTT.

This chain links TRBV5-1 with TRBJ1-1; the D gene is possibly TRBD1 (6 bases). The ends were cut back, 1 base at V and 4 bases at J, with 14 bases in the middle. Germline V gene data show CDR1 as SGHRS and CDR2 as YFSETQ. The length of the CDR3 is 15 residues. The CDR3 bases are TGCGCCAGCAGCTTGACCCGACAGGCCGCCACTGAAGCTTTCTTT. Amino acid sequence: CASSLTRQAATEAFF.

This rearrangement joins TRBV11-2 to TRBJ2-1; D gene uncertain. Deletions cut 0 bases from V and 6 bases from J, with 9 bases between. CDR1 is SGHAT, CDR2 FQNNGV, per germline. This CDR3 contains 14 residues. Here the CDR3 reads CASSLDRLSNEQFF. As DNA, the CDR3 is TGTGCCAGCAGCTTAGATCGGCTAAGCAATGAGCAGTTCTTC.

The J gene is TRBJ1-4, the V gene TRBV15; D gene unclear. The CDR3 is 12 amino acids. Trimming removed 0 bases from V and 8 bases from J, with 4 bases in between. Germline CDR1 and CDR2: LNHNV and YYDKDF (reference sequence). CDR3 region: CATSRDREKLFF. For the CDR3, the DNA is TGTGCCACCAGCAGAGATAGGGAAAAACTGTTTTTT. The full variable domain, with the rest looked up from reference TRBV15 and TRBJ1-4, is DAMVIQNPRYQVTQFGKPVTLSCSQTLNHNVMYWYQQKSSQAPKLLFHYYDKDFNNEADTPDNFQSRRPNTSFCFLDIRSPGLGDTAMYLCATSRDREKLFFGSGTQLSVL.

The table lists this clonotype with a few counts. This chain links TRBV12-3 or TRBV12-4 with TRBJ2-2; TRBD2 aligns across 13 bases. Trimming at V came to 7 bases and at J to 5 bases, leaving 4 bases not matched to a gene. The CDR3 spans 15 residues. The chain's CDR3 is CASIGLAGETGELFF. In DNA, the CDR3 is TGTGCCAGCATCGGACTAGCGGGGGAGACCGGGGAGCTGTTTTTT.

This chain links TRBV5-1 with TRBJ2-1; TRBD2 aligns across 10 bases. The V gene end was trimmed by 3 bases and the J gene end by 3 bases; junction bases not matched to a gene: 6. Germline CDR1 SGHRS, CDR2 YFSETQ. The CDR3 spans 16 residues. The CDR3 region has the DNA TGCGCCAGCAGCTACCTAGCGGGGGTCCTCTACAATGAGCAGTTCTTC. This gives the protein CASSYLAGVLYNEQFF.

This clonotype occurred a few times. This chain uses TRBV12-3 or TRBV12-4 with TRBJ1-2; 9 bases fit TRBD1. V gave up 4 bases and J gave up 7 bases; unmatched junction bases: 16. CDR3 length: 17 residues. For the CDR3, the DNA is TGTGCCAGCAGTTCAACCTACCAAGGGACAGGGCTCGTTGGCTACACCTTC. It specifies CASSSTYQGTGLVGYTF.

The V and J genes are TRBV5-6 and TRBJ2-5; the D is unclear. V was shortened by 4 bases and J by 5 bases, with 9 bases between the two germline ends. Germline V lookup: CDR1 SGHDT, CDR2 YYEEEE. The CDR3 length is 12 residues. CDR3 sequence (DNA): TGTGCCAGCAGCGGGCCCTCGGAGACCCAGTACTTC. Translated: CASSGPSETQYF.

This clonotype was counted only a few times. This chain links TRBV6-1 with TRBJ2-7; D call uncertain. The CDR3 loop spans 10 amino acids. The V gene's germline CDR1 is MNHNS and CDR2 SASEGT. In DNA, the CDR3 is TGTGCCAGCAGCGAAATGGTATTGCACGTC. This codes for CASSEMVLHV.

This clonotype was seen just once. The chain employs TRBV6-1 and TRBJ1-6; no definite D call. The V and J ends lost 1 base and 9 bases respectively, with 7 bases between them. The CDR3 totals 13 residues. CDR1 and CDR2 (germline): MNHNS, SASEGT. The CDR3 here is CASSEVEGSPLHF. The CDR3 coding sequence is TGTGCCAGCAGTGAAGTTGAGGGTTCACCCCTCCACTTT.

This rearrangement joins TRBV18 to TRBJ2-5; 7 nucleotides align to TRBD1. Germline V lookup: CDR1 KGHSH, CDR2 LQKENI. The CDR3 is made up of 15 amino acids. J was trimmed by 1 base and V by 3 bases; bases with no gene match: 5. The CDR3 is CASSPTGDPQETQYF. DNA for the CDR3: TGTGCCAGCTCACCCACAGGGGACCCCCAAGAGACCCAGTACTTC.

The chain has TRBV6-5 and TRBJ1-3; TRBD1 might be the D (5 bases). Germline V lookup: CDR1 MNHEY, CDR2 SVGAGI. CDR3 size: 15 residues. V gave up 2 bases and J gave up 4 bases, with 12 bases separating them. The CDR3 nucleotides read TGTGCCAGCAGTTACGGGGGAGCGAGGGGAAACACCATATATTTT. Translation: CASSYGGARGNTIYF.

CDR3 nucleotide sequence: TGCAGCGTTGAAGAGGGCGGAAATCAGCCCCAGCATTTT. It codes for CSVEEGGNQPQHF. This chain uses TRBV29-1 with TRBJ1-5; D is uncertain. The CDR3 extends over 13 amino acids. Germline V CDR1 and CDR2: SQVTM, ANQGSEA. The V gene lost 0 bases and the J gene lost 4 bases, with 7 bases spanning the gap.

V and J are TRBV7-9 and TRBJ1-1; TRBD1 aligns across 8 bases. V was clipped by 5 bases and J by 10 bases; unmatched bases: 6. The CDR3 loop spans 12 amino acids. Germline V gives CDR1 SEHNR, CDR2 FQNEAQ (reference sequence). CDR3 protein: CASSKDRVRAFF. CDR3 nucleotides: TGTGCCAGCAGCAAGGACAGGGTAAGAGCTTTCTTT.

This chain joins TRBV25-1 and TRBJ2-1; no clear D. Between the trimmed V and J ends, which lost 5 bases and 5 bases, there was a span of 4 bases. The CDR3 is 11 residues long. Germline loops: CDR1 MGHDK, CDR2 SYGVNS. In nucleotides, the CDR3 is TGTGCCAGCAGTAAGAACAATGAGCAGTTCTTC. Amino acids: CASSKNNEQFF. Using reference TRBV25-1 and TRBJ2-1 for the parts outside the CDR3, the full variable domain is EADIYQTPRYLVIGTGKKITLECSQTMGHDKMYWYQQDPGMELHLIHYSYGVNSTEKGDLSSESTVSRIRTEHFPLTLESARPSHTSQYLCASSKNNEQFFGPGTRLTVL.

This clonotype turned up a few times. This rearrangement joins TRBV5-6 to TRBJ2-7; TRBD1 matches at 7 bases. V dropped 0 bases and J dropped 7; count of bases not matched to a gene: 10. This CDR3 comprises 15 residues. Germline values: CDR1 SGHDT, CDR2 YYEEEE. The CDR3 region has the DNA TGTGCCAGCAGCTTGGCCCACAGGGGAGTGGGGGAGCAGTACTTC. Encoded protein: CASSLAHRGVGEQYF.

This clonotype was counted only a few times. The chain employs TRBV24-1 and TRBJ2-1; 12 nucleotides line up with TRBD2. The ends lost 5 bases at V and 6 bases at J; junction bases unmatched: 7. The germline gives CDR1 KGHDR, CDR2 SFDVKD. The CDR3 extends over 16 amino acids. CDR3 bases: TGTGCCACCAGTGGAGCGGCTAGCGGGGGGGCCAATGAGCAGTTCTTC. It codes for CATSGAASGGANEQFF.

This clonotype has a handful of counts. V gene TRBV5-1 combines with J gene TRBJ1-2, with D possibly matching TRBD1 (6 bases). V dropped 0 bases and J dropped 2 bases, with 11 bases sitting between them. The CDR3 contains 15 residues. Looked up from germline, CDR1 is SGHRS and CDR2 is YFSETQ. CDR3 residues: CASSLEPGANYGYTF. CDR3 sequence (DNA): TGCGCCAGCAGCTTGGAGCCAGGGGCAAACTATGGCTACACCTTC.

The chain couples TRBV4-2 to TRBJ2-2; the D gene could be TRBD1 or TRBD2 (5 bases each). This CDR3 has 16 residues. V was pared by 2 bases and J by 3 bases, with 13 bases between. CDR1 is LGHNA and CDR2 is YNFKEQ in the germline V gene. The CDR3 region has the DNA TGTGCCAGCAGCCAATCGGCCGGGGCGGACACCGGGGAGCTGTTTTTT. Translating it yields CASSQSAGADTGELFF.

The chain recombines TRBV6-1 with TRBJ2-3, with TRBD1 matching over 10 bases. This CDR3 comprises 17 residues. The V and J ends lost 5 bases and 4 bases, in that order; junction bases with no gene match: 12. Germline CDR1 is MNHNS and CDR2 is SASEGT. DNA for the CDR3: TGTGCCAGCAGTACCTATTTGACAGGGGGCGGATCAGATACGCAGTATTTT. Protein sequence: CASSTYLTGGGSDTQYF.